The rows below give T cell receptor beta chains drawn from one sample of a study of regulatory T cells in long-lasting Graves disease. TCRdb re-derived calls from the multiplex PCR reads in MiXCR, one entry per CDR3 protein. Of under 300,000 distinct CDR3 sequences in the sample, over 20% are singletons; the top ten hold roughly 13%. Specimen: peripheral blood mononuclear cells (PBMCs), collected at new diagnosis, from a patient treated with antithyroid drugs. All receptors come from a female donor with Graves disease. The CDR3 runs from the conserved cysteine through the conserved F or W. Fields, in order: V gene, clone size, J gene, D gene, CDR3 protein, CDR3 DNA. The D gene is left open where the match is weak. Rows may omit the clone size; those that give it use once, few, many or a size class.

TRBV20-1	many	TRBJ2-3	.	CSVGGSELISTDTQYF	TGCAGTGTTGGGGGGAGCGAACTCATAAGCACAGATACGCAGTATTTT
TRBV7-2	many	TRBJ2-1	TRBD2	CASSLVSLVPGGPNNEQFF	TGTGCCAGCAGCTTAGTTTCCCTGGTTCCGGGAGGGCCCAACAATGAGCAGTTCTTC
TRBV4-2	.	TRBJ2-1	.	CASSHGLKGFYEQFF	TGTGCCAGCAGCCACGGACTTAAGGGTTTTTATGAGCAGTTCTTC
TRBV18	many	TRBJ2-1	TRBD1	CASSPYPTGGNEQFF	TGTGCCAGCTCACCATATCCGACAGGGGGTAATGAGCAGTTCTTC
TRBV27	many	TRBJ2-1	.	CASSPGSSGPHYNEQFF	TGTGCCAGCAGTCCCGGTAGTAGCGGACCCCACTACAATGAGCAGTTCTTC
TRBV11-2	many	TRBJ2-5	TRBD2	CASSLDSQRGVRETQYF	TGTGCCAGCAGCTTAGACTCCCAGCGGGGGGTTAGAGAGACCCAGTACTTC
TRBV12-3/TRBV12-4	.	TRBJ1-5	.	CASSFPGAGYSNQPQHF	TGTGCCAGCAGTTTCCCAGGGGCAGGATATAGCAATCAGCCCCAGCATTTT
TRBV18	many	TRBJ2-7	.	CASSPASSRGAREQYF	TGTGCCAGCTCACCAGCTTCCAGCCGGGGGGCTAGGGAGCAGTACTTC
TRBV5-6	.	TRBJ2-1	TRBD2	CASSHGGEYEQFF	TGTGCCAGCAGCCACGGGGGGGAGTATGAGCAGTTCTTC
TRBV7-9	many	TRBJ2-2	TRBD1	CASSRQGAAGELFF	TGTGCCAGCAGCCGACAGGGGGCGGCCGGGGAGCTGTTTTTT
TRBV5-6	many	TRBJ2-7	.	CASSLGDEQYF	TGTGCCAGCAGCTTGGGGGATGAGCAGTACTTC
TRBV6-2/TRBV6-3	many	TRBJ2-7	.	CASSYSRIAWEQYF	TGTGCCAGCAGTTACTCGAGAATCGCTTGGGAGCAGTACTTC
TRBV4-1	few	TRBJ1-3	.	CASSFIGNTIYF	TGCGCCAGCAGCTTTATCGGAAACACCATATATTTT
TRBV11-1	many	TRBJ1-1	.	CASRNSLMNTEAFF	TGTGCCAGCAGAAACAGCCTCATGAACACTGAAGCTTTCTTT
TRBV19	.	TRBJ1-2	.	CASSLQLQGPGYTF	TGTGCCAGTAGTTTACAGTTACAAGGGCCTGGCTACACCTTC
TRBV16	many	TRBJ1-1	TRBD1	CASSQSTTGGTEAFF	TGTGCCAGCAGCCAATCGACAACAGGGGGGACTGAAGCTTTCTTT
TRBV6-1	many	TRBJ1-3	TRBD1	CASSGSDFIGTGPFLRNTIYF	TGTGCCAGCAGTGGATCCGACTTTATCGGGACAGGGCCCTTCTTAAGAAACACCATATATTTT
TRBV27	.	TRBJ2-3	.	CASSDATDTQCF	TGCGCCAGCAGTGATGCCACAGATACGCAGTGTTTT
TRBV20-1	many	TRBJ2-3	.	CSARDSGGPTNTQYF	TGCAGTGCTAGAGATTCCGGGGGCCCTACGAATACGCAGTATTTT
TRBV7-9	many	TRBJ1-4	.	CASSLGVPALFF	TGTGCCAGCAGCTTAGGGGTCCCCGCTCTGTTTTTT
TRBV5-8	many	TRBJ2-5	.	CASSFGSRETQYF	TGTGCCAGCAGCTTTGGAAGTCGAGAGACCCAGTACTTC
TRBV11-2	many	TRBJ1-4	.	CASSPINARGNEKLFF	TGTGCCAGCAGTCCAATTAACGCCAGGGGAAATGAAAAACTGTTTTTT
TRBV10-3	.	TRBJ2-1	TRBD2	CAISDRSGRWYNEQFF	TGTGCCATCAGTGATCGTAGCGGGAGGTGGTACAATGAGCAGTTCTTC
TRBV28	many	TRBJ1-2	.	CASSRLSHYGYTF	TGTGCCAGCAGTCGGCTGTCCCACTATGGCTACACCTTC
TRBV12-3/TRBV12-4	many	TRBJ2-3	TRBD1	CASREDRSTGTQYF	TGTGCCAGCAGGGAGGACAGGAGTACGGGTACGCAGTATTTT
TRBV5-5	many	TRBJ2-5	.	CASKSLGVETQYF	TGTGCCAGCAAAAGTTTGGGAGTAGAGACCCAGTACTTC
TRBV6-2/TRBV6-3	many	TRBJ2-3	.	CASSSPEGRRYQDTQYF	TGTGCCAGCAGTTCCCCCGAAGGACGGAGATATCAAGATACGCAGTATTTT
TRBV6-1	many	TRBJ2-3	TRBD1	CASRRTGENTQYF	TGTGCCAGCAGGAGGACAGGGGAGAATACGCAGTATTTT
TRBV5-1	many	TRBJ2-7	TRBD1	CASHLRGQGNEQYF	TGCGCCAGCCACCTTCGGGGACAGGGGAACGAGCAGTACTTC
TRBV3-1	.	TRBJ2-2	.	CASSQDIGTAGTGELFF	TGTGCCAGCAGCCAAGATATCGGGACGGCAGGCACCGGGGAGCTGTTTTTT
TRBV20-1	.	TRBJ2-3	TRBD1	CSARPGQGVTDTQYF	TGCAGTGCTAGACCGGGACAGGGGGTCACAGATACGCAGTATTTT